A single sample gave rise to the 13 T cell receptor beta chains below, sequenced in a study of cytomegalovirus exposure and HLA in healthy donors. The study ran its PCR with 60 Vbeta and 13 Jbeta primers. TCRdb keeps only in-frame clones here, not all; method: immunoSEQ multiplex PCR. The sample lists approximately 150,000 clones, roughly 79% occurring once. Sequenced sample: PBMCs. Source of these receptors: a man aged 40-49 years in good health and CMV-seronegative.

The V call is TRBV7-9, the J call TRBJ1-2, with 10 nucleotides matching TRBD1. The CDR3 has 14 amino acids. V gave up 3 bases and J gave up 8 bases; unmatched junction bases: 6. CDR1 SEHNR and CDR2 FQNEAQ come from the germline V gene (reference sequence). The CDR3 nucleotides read TGTGCCAGCAGCTTGCGACAGGGGGCCGGCGGCTACACCTTC. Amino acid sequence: CASSLRQGAGGYTF. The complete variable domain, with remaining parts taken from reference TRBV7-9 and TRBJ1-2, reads DTGVSQNPRHKITKRGQNVTFRCDPISEHNRLYWYRQTLGQGPEFLTYFQNEAQLEKSRLLSDRFSAERPKGSFSTLEIQRTEQGDSAMYLCASSLRQGAGGYTFGSGTRLTVV.

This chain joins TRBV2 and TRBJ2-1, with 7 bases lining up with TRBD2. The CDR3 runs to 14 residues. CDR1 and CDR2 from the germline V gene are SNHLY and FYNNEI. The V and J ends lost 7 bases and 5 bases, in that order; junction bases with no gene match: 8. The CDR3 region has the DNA TGTGCCAGCATTTTAGCGGGTTGGGACAATGAGCAGTTCTTC. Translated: CASILAGWDNEQFF.

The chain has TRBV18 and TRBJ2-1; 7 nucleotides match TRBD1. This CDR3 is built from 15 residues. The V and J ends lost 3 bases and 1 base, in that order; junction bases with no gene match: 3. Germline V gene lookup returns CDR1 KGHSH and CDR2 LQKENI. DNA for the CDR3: TGTGCCAGCTCACCTGAGGGACAGTCCTACAATGAGCAGTTCTTC. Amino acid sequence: CASSPEGQSYNEQFF.

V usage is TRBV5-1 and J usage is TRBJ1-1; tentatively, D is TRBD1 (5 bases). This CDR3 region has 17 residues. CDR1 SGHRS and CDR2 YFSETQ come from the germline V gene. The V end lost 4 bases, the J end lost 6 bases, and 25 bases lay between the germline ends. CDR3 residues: CASSPHWRGNKGPEAFF. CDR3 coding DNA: TGCGCCAGCAGCCCACACTGGCGGGGAAATAAGGGACCTGAAGCTTTCTTT.

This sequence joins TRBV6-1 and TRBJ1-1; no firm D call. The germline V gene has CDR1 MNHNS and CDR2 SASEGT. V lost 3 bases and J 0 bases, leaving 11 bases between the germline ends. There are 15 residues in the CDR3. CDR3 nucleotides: TGTGCCAGCAGTGAGTTTAGCGCCCTGAACACTGAAGCTTTCTTT. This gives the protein CASSEFSALNTEAFF.

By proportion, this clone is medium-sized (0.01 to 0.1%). In DNA, the CDR3 is TGTGCCAGCAGCGGAGGAGGCACAGATACGCAGTATTTT. Protein: CASSGGGTDTQYF. The genes are TRBV7-9 and TRBJ2-3, with D maybe TRBD2 (5 bases). The CDR3 is 13 amino acids. Trimming pared 5 bases from V and 1 base from J, leaving 7 bases between. In germline, CDR1 is SEHNR, CDR2 FQNEAQ (reference sequence).

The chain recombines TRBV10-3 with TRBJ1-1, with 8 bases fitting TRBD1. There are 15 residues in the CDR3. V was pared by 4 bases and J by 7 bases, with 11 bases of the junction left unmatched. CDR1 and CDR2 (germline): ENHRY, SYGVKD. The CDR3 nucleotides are TGTGCCATCAGTGGCACGCTTGGACAGGGAATTGAAGCTTTCTTT. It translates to CAISGTLGQGIEAFF.

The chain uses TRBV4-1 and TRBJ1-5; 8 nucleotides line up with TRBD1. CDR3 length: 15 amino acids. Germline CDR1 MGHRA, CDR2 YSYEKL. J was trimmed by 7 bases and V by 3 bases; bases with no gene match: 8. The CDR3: CASSHWTGLPQPQHF. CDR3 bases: TGCGCCAGCAGCCACTGGACAGGGCTACCCCAGCCCCAGCATTTT.

CDR3: CASSTKQGMNTEAFF. CDR3 nucleotides: TGTGCCAGCTCGACCAAACAGGGGATGAACACTGAAGCTTTCTTT. This chain connects TRBV18 to TRBJ1-1; 7 bases map to TRBD1. The V and J ends lost 6 bases and 0 bases, in that order; junction bases with no gene match: 7. The V gene's germline CDR1 is KGHSH and CDR2 LQKENI. The CDR3 totals 15 residues.

CDR3 residues: CASSLEPGQGTYEQYF. In DNA form, the CDR3 reads TGCGCCAGCAGCCTCGAACCGGGACAGGGGACCTACGAGCAGTACTTC. The V gene is TRBV4-1, the J gene TRBJ2-7; 10 positions agree with TRBD1. Germline-derived CDR1 and CDR2 are MGHRA and YSYEKL. V gave up 4 bases and J gave up 2 bases; unmatched junction bases: 8. The CDR3 runs to 16 residues.

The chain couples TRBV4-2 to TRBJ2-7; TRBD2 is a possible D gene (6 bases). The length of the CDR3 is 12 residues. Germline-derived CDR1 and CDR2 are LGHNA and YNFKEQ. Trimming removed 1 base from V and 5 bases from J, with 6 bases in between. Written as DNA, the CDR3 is TGTGCCAGCAGCCAAGGGAGGGACGAGCAGTACTTC. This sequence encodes CASSQGRDEQYF.

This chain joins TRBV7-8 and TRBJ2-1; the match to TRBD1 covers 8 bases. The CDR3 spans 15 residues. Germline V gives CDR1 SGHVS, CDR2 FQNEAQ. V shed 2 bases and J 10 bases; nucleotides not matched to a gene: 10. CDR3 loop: CASSLLGQASQEQFF. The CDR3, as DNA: TGTGCCAGCAGCTTATTGGGACAGGCGTCTCAGGAGCAGTTCTTC.

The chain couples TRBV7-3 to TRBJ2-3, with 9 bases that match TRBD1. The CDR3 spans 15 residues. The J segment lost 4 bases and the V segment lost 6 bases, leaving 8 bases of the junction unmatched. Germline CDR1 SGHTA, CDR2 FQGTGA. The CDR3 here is CASSWTGVAADTQYF. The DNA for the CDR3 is TGTGCCAGCAGTTGGACAGGGGTGGCGGCAGATACGCAGTATTTT.